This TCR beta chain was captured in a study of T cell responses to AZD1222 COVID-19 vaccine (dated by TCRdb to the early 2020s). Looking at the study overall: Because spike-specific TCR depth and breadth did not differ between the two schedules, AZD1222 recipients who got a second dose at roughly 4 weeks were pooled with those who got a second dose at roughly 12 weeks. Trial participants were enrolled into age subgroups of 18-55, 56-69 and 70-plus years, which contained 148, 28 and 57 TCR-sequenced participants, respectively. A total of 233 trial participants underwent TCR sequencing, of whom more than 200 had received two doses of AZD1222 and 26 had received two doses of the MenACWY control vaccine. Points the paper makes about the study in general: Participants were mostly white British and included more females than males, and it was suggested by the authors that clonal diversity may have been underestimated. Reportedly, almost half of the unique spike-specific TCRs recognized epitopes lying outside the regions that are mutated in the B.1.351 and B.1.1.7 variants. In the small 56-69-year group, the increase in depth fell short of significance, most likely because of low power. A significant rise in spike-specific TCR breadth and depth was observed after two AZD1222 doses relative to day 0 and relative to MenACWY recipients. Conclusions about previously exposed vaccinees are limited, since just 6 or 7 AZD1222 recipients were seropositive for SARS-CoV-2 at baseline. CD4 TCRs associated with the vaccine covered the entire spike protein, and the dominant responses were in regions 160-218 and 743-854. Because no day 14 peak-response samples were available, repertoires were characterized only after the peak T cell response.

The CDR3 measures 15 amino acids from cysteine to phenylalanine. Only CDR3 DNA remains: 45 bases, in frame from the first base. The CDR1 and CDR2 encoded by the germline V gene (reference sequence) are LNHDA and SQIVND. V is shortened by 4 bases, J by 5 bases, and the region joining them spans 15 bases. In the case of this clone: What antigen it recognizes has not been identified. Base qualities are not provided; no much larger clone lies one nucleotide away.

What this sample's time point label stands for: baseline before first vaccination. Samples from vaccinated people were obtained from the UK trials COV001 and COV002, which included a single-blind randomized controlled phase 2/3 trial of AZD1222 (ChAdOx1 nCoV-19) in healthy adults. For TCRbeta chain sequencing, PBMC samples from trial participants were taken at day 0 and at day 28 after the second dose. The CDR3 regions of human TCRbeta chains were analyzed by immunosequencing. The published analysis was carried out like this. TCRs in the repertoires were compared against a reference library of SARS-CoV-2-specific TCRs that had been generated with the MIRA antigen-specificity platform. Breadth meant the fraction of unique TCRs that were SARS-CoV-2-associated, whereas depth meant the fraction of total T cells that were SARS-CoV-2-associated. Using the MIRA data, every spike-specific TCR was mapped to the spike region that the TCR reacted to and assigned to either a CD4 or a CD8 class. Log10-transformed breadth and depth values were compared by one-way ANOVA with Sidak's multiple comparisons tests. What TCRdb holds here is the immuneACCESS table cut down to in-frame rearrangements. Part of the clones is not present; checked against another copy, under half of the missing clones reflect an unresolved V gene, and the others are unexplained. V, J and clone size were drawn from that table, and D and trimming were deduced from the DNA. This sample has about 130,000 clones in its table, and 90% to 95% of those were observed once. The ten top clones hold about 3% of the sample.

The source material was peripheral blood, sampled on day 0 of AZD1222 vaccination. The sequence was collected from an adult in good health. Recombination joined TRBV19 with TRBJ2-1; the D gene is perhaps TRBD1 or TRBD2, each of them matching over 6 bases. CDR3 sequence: CASSKRRGSDNEQFF. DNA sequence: TGTGCCAGTAGTAAACGGAGGGGGTCGGACAATGAGCAGTTCTTC.